This T cell receptor (beta chain) was captured in a study of T-cell memory formation after mild COVID-19. TCRdb reanalysed the 5' RACE reads using MiXCR and keeps one entry per CDR3 protein. The sample has 450,000 or so distinct CDR3 sequences; roughly 25% are singletons. CDR1 and CDR2 from the germline V gene are SGHTA and FQGTGA. This CDR3 comprises 16 residues. V was clipped by 5 bases and J by 4 bases; unmatched bases: 13. The chain employs TRBV7-3 and TRBJ2-5; 7 nucleotides line up with TRBD2. The sample comprised PBMCs or a T cell subset sorted from them (not recorded which). The TCR originated in an adult woman who had mild COVID-19 (a few samples of this study predate the infection). Cell type and time point are not known. The CDR3 region is CASSLTGASGRETQYF. Here the CDR3 DNA reads TGTGCCAGCAGCCTTACCGGGGCTAGCGGACGAGAGACCCAGTACTTC.